This TCR beta chain was captured by sequencing in a study of identical twins. TCRdb fed the 5' RACE reads into MiXCR, producing one record per CDR3 protein. The sample carries 200,000 to 250,000 distinct CDR3 sequences, about 11% recorded once. Germline CDR1 MNHEY, CDR2 SVGAGI. Trimming removed 3 bases from V and 8 bases from J, with 19 bases in between. The CDR3 runs 15 residues. In regard to this clonotype: The antigen is unknown.

Study-wide findings and caveats: Interpretation of the results relied on cross-sectional statistical analysis and not on following the same donors. Memory repertoires lacked the insertion deficit that abundant cord blood beta clonotypes showed. Beta out-of-frame sequences showed weaker excess sharing between twins.

Sequencing was done on a sample of memory T cells sorted from blood. The receptor was derived from a man over 45 in good health. The chain carries TRBV6-5 and TRBJ1-2; possibly TRBD1 for D (6 bases). Here the CDR3 DNA reads TGTGCCAGCAGTTATAGGGGAGGGGGATTTTGGGGCTACACCTTC. Protein sequence: CASSYRGGGFWGYTF.